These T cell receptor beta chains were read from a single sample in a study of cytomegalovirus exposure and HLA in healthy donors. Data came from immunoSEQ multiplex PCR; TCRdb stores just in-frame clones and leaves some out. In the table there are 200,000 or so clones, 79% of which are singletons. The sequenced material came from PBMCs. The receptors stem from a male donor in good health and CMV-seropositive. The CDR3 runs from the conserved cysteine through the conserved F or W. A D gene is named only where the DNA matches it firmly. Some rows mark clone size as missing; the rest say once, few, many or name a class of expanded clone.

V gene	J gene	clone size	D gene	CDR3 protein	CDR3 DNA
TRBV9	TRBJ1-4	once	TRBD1	CASSTTGTGDEKLFF	TGTGCCAGCAGCACGACCGGGACAGGGGATGAAAAACTGTTTTTT
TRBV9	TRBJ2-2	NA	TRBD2	CASSLAGGGNTGELFF	TGTGCCAGCAGCCTTGCGGGGGGAGGGAACACCGGGGAGCTGTTTTTT
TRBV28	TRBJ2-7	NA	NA	CASSLRTSYEQYF	TGTGCCAGCAGTTTAAGGACTTCCTACGAGCAGTACTTC
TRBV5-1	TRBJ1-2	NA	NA	CASRPQETNYGYTF	TGCGCCAGCAGACCCCAGGAAACTAACTATGGCTACACCTTC
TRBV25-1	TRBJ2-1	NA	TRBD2	CASSELTPASERGNEQFF	TGTGCCAGCAGTGAACTAACCCCGGCGAGTGAGCGGGGCAATGAGCAGTTCTTC
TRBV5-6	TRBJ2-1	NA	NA	CASSLPETGQFF	TGTGCCAGCAGCTTGCCGGAGACAGGGCAGTTCTTC
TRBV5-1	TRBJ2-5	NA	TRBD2	CASSLDGLDETQYF	TGCGCCAGCAGCTTGGACGGACTAGACGAGACCCAGTACTTC
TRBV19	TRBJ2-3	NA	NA	CASAWRVRAGRTDTQYF	TGTGCCAGTGCGTGGAGGGTGAGAGCGGGCAGGACAGATACGCAGTATTTT
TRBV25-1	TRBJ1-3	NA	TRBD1	CASSRTGGSGNTIYF	TGTGCCAGCAGTAGGACAGGGGGAAGTGGAAACACCATATATTTT
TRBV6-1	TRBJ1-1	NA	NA	CASTLRGSNTEAFF	TGTGCCAGCACCCTTAGGGGAAGTAACACTGAAGCTTTCTTT